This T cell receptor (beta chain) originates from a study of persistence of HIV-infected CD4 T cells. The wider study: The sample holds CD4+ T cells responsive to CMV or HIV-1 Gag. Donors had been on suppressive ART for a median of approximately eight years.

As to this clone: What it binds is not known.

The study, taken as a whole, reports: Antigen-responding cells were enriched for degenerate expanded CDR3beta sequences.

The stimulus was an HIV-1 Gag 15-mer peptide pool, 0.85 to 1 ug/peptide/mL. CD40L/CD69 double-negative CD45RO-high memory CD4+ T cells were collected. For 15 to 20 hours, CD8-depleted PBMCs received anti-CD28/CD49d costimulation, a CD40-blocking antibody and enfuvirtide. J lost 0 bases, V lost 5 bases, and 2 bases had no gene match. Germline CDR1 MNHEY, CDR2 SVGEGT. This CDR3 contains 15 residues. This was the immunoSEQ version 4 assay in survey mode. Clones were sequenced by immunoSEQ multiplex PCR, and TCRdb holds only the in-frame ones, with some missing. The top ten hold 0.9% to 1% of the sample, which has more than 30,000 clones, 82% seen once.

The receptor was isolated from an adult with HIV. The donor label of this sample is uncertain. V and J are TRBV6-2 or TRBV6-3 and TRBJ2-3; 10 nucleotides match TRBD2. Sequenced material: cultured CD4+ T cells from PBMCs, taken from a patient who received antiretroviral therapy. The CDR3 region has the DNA TGTGCCAGCAGTCAGCGGGGGGGGAGCACAGATACGCAGTATTTT. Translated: CASSQRGGSTDTQYF.